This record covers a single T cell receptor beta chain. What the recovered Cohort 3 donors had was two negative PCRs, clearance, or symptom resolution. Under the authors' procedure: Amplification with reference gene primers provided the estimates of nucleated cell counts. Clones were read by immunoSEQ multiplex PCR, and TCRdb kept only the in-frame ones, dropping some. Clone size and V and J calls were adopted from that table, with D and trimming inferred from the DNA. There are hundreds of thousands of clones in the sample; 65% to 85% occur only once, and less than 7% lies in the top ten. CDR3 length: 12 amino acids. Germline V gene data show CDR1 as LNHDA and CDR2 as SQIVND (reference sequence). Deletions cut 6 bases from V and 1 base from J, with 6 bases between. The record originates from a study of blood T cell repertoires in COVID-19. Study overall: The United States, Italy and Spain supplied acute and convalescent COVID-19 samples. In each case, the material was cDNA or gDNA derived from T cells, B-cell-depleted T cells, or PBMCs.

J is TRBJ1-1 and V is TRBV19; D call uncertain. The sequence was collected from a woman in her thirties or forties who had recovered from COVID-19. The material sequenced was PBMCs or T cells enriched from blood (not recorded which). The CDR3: CASRAENTEAFF. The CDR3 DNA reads TGTGCCAGTAGGGCAGAGAACACTGAAGCTTTCTTT.